Each of the 5 T cell receptor beta chains below was sequenced from the same sample in a study of early T cells in non-severe SARS-CoV-2 infection. TCRdb used MiXCR to reprocess the 5' RACE reads, holding one entry per CDR3 protein. The sample gives about 90,000 distinct CDR3 sequences, approximately 12% of which show up once; under 4.5% is in the top ten. Sequencing was performed on whole blood, taken at baseline. The source is an adult who was a healthcare worker with PCR-confirmed SARS-CoV-2 infection or an uninfected control (not recorded which).

This clonotype was detected a few times. V is TRBV7-2 and J is TRBJ2-5, with no clear D. Trimming took off 5 bases at V and 7 bases at J, with 17 bases between the two ends. The CDR3 consists of 14 residues. Germline values: CDR1 SGHTA, CDR2 FQGNSA. The CDR3 coding sequence is TGTGCCAGCAGCCCTGGACCTTCCCTGGGGACCCAGTACTTC. Translating it yields CASSPGPSLGTQYF.

This clonotype has just a few counts. The chain combines TRBV27 with TRBJ2-2; 9 nucleotides align to TRBD2. V dropped 6 bases and J dropped 7; count of bases not matched to a gene: 6. Germline V CDR1 and CDR2: MNHEY, SMNVEV (reference sequence). The CDR3 has 14 residues. This chain's CDR3 is CASSSGGRGGELFF. CDR3 coding DNA: TGTGCCAGCAGCAGCGGGGGGCGCGGCGGGGAGCTGTTTTTT.

This chain joins TRBV29-1 and TRBJ2-1; 8 bases are shared with TRBD2. Germline-derived CDR1 and CDR2 are SQVTM and ANQGSEA. The CDR3 runs 14 residues. V lost 6 bases, J lost 1 base, and 5 bases stayed unmatched. CDR3 residues: CSVPTSGSYNEQFF. For the CDR3, the DNA is TGCAGCGTGCCCACTAGCGGTTCCTACAATGAGCAGTTCTTC.

There are a few counts of this clonotype. V and J are TRBV11-2 and TRBJ1-6; D is possibly TRBD1 (6 bases). The CDR3 is 14 residues long. In germline, CDR1 is SGHAT, CDR2 FQNNGV. Trimming left V 5 bases short and J 13 bases short, with 18 bases between. The CDR3 nucleotides are TGTGCCAGCAGCACCCTGACAGGACACCGCCCCCTCCACTTT. Protein: CASSTLTGHRPLHF.

The chain is built from TRBV9 and TRBJ2-7, with D tentatively TRBD2 (6 bases). Germline assignment: CDR1 SGDLS and CDR2 YYNGEE. This CDR3 contains 15 residues. The ends were cut back, 2 bases at V and 4 bases at J, with 16 bases in the middle. The CDR3 sequence: CASSVAGGEGYEQYF. CDR3 sequence (DNA): TGTGCCAGCAGCGTGGCCGGGGGTGAGGGATACGAGCAGTACTTC. Supplemented by reference TRBV9 and TRBJ2-7, the full variable domain reads DSGVTQTPKHLITATGQRVTLRCSPRSGDLSVYWYQQSLDQGLQFLIQYYNGEERAKGNILERFSAQQFPDLHSELNLSSLELGDSALYFCASSVAGGEGYEQYFGPGTRLTVT.